The 25 T cell receptor beta chains below all came from one sample that was sequenced in a study of CD8 T cells in Susac syndrome. Random-hexamer reverse transcription was applied to roughly 0.45 to 1 ug RNA. A single record per CDR3 protein comes from TCRdb applying MiXCR to the immunoSEQ multiplex PCR reads. The sample yields 150,000 to 200,000 distinct CDR3 sequences, approximately 95% seen once. The sequencing input was CD4+ T cells from PBMCs. Receptor source: a human donor with Susac syndrome.

The chain links TRBV20-1 to TRBJ2-5, with a tentative D call TRBD1 (6 bases). From germline, CDR1 is DFQATT and CDR2 SNEGSKA (reference sequence). This CDR3 spans 14 amino acids. Trimming took off 5 bases at V and 2 bases at J, with 15 bases between the two ends. The CDR3 sequence is CSAHRDGRQETQYF. The CDR3 DNA sequence: TGCAGTGCTCACAGGGACGGGCGGCAAGAGACCCAGTACTTC.

The rearrangement uses TRBV29-1 and TRBJ2-1; D gene uncertain. This CDR3 has 11 amino acids. V shed 4 bases and J shed 4 bases, with 5 bases lying between them. The V gene's germline CDR1 is SQVTM and CDR2 ANQGSEA. In DNA, the CDR3 is TGCAGCGTTGTTGAGTACAATGAGCAGTTCTTC. Protein: CSVVEYNEQFF.

The rearrangement joins TRBV3-1 to TRBJ2-7; D is uncertain. The CDR3 sequence is 15 residues long. Germline assignment: CDR1 LGHDT and CDR2 YNNKEL (reference sequence). Trimming took off 1 base at V and 4 bases at J, with 14 bases between the two ends. The DNA for the CDR3 is TGTGCCAGCAGCCAAGCCCCTGGCGATGTTTACGAGCAGTACGTC. Residues: CASSQAPGDVYEQYV.

The rearrangement uses TRBV7-9 and TRBJ2-5; the match to TRBD2 covers 8 bases. The CDR3 loop spans 13 amino acids. CDR1 SEHNR and CDR2 FQNEAQ come from the germline V gene (reference sequence). The CDR3 loop is CAAGGDPPLAQYF. The CDR3 DNA sequence: TGTGCAGCCGGGGGGGACCCACCTTTGGCCCAGTACTTC.

V usage is TRBV20-1 and J usage is TRBJ2-3, with 14 bases aligning to TRBD2. The trim removed 0 bases at V and 5 bases at J, leaving 7 bases unmatched. Germline V gene lookup returns CDR1 DFQATT and CDR2 SNEGSKA (reference sequence). This CDR3 region has 17 residues. The CDR3 is CSARDRLAGGPRDTQYF. In DNA, the CDR3 is TGCAGTGCTAGAGACCGACTAGCGGGAGGGCCGAGAGATACGCAGTATTTT.

This sequence joins TRBV28 and TRBJ2-1, with D maybe TRBD2 (7 bases). Germline V gene data show CDR1 as MDHEN and CDR2 as SYDVKM. The CDR3 is 12 residues long. V lost 3 bases to trimming and J lost 12 bases, with 12 bases between them. For the CDR3, the DNA is TGTGCCAGCAGTTTGAGGGGGGGAACGCAGTTCTTC. It encodes CASSLRGGTQFF. Supplemented by reference TRBV28 and TRBJ2-1, the full variable domain reads DVKVTQSSRYLVKRTGEKVFLECVQDMDHENMFWYRQDPGLGLRLIYFSYDVKMKEKGDIPEGYSVSREKKERFSLILESASTNQTSMYLCASSLRGGTQFFGPGTRLTVL.

The chain is built from TRBV6-2 or TRBV6-3 and TRBJ2-7; 8 bases line up with TRBD2. Per germline, CDR1 MNHEY and CDR2 SVGEGT. CDR3 size: 16 residues. J lost 6 bases, V lost 6 bases, and 16 bases had no gene match. CDR3 amino acids: CASRPSGGITYFEQYV. The CDR3 DNA follows: TGTGCCAGCAGACCAAGCGGGGGAATCACCTATTTCGAGCAGTACGTC.

The gene calls are TRBV29-1 and TRBJ2-1; 8 nucleotides agree with TRBD2. The CDR3 runs 12 residues. Germline assignment: CDR1 SQVTM and CDR2 ANQGSEA. Trimming cost V 7 bases and J 5 bases; bases outside gene matches: 4. CDR3 nucleotides: TGCAGCGGTTATAGCGGGAACAATGAGCAGTTCTTC. Its translation: CSGYSGNNEQFF.

This chain uses TRBV20-1 with TRBJ2-5; 11 bases are a match to TRBD2. CDR1 DFQATT and CDR2 SNEGSKA come from the germline V gene (reference sequence). V gave up 3 bases and J gave up 4 bases; unmatched junction bases: 7. The CDR3 is 15 residues long. The CDR3 sequence is CSASLTSGRSETQYF. The CDR3 bases are TGCAGTGCTAGCCTCACTAGCGGGAGATCAGAGACCCAGTACTTC.

This clonotype has only one observation. The gene calls are TRBV13 and TRBJ2-1; D remains ambiguous. This CDR3 has 13 amino acids. CDR1 and CDR2 from the germline V gene are PRHDT and FYEKMQ (reference sequence). V was clipped by 2 bases and J by 5 bases, with 7 bases between them. CDR3 region: CASSLYGDNEQFF. The CDR3 DNA follows: TGTGCCAGCAGCTTATATGGAGACAATGAGCAGTTCTTC.

V usage is TRBV7-3 and J usage is TRBJ2-5, with TRBD2 matching over 10 bases. Germline V gene data show CDR1 as SGHTA and CDR2 as FQGTGA. V dropped 3 bases and J dropped 2; count of bases not matched to a gene: 6. There are 16 residues in the CDR3. The CDR3 bases are TGTGCCAGCAGCTTGTCGGCTAGCGGGGGTCAAGAGACCCAGTACTTC. It codes for CASSLSASGGQETQYF.

DNA of the CDR3: TGTGCCAGTAGTCCCCGGGGACGGAAAGAGACCCAGTACTTC. Residues: CASSPRGRKETQYF. The J gene is TRBJ2-5, the V gene TRBV19; D could derive from TRBD1 or TRBD2 (5 bases each). The germline V and J ends were trimmed by 5 bases and 3 bases, with 13 bases remaining between them. Germline V gives CDR1 LNHDA, CDR2 SQIVND (reference sequence). This CDR3 has 14 amino acids.

V usage is TRBV27 and J usage is TRBJ2-7, with 8 positions matching TRBD2. This CDR3 comprises 14 residues. The V and J ends lost 6 bases and 5 bases, in that order; junction bases with no gene match: 9. Germline-derived CDR1 and CDR2 are MNHEY and SMNVEV (reference sequence). CDR3 DNA: TGTGCCAGCAGATCCGCCAGCGGGAGAGACGAGCAGTACTTC. Amino acid sequence: CASRSASGRDEQYF.

This chain joins TRBV7-2 and TRBJ2-7, with TRBD2 matching 8 bases. CDR3 length: 14 residues. J gave up 11 bases and V 5 bases, and 14 bases lay outside the gene matches. Germline V gene data show CDR1 as SGHTA and CDR2 as FQGNSA. The CDR3: CASSPAREASAEYF. DNA for the CDR3: TGTGCCAGCAGCCCCGCGCGGGAGGCCTCCGCGGAGTACTTC.

This clonotype was detected once. CDR3 DNA sequence: TGCAGCGTTGAAGGTTCGGCAGGGGTAGGGTACGAGCAGTACTTC. Translated, it gives CSVEGSAGVGYEQYF. The V gene is TRBV29-1, the J gene TRBJ2-7; D is perhaps TRBD1 (6 bases). V lost 1 base to trimming and J lost 4 bases, with 17 bases between them. Germline V gives CDR1 SQVTM, CDR2 ANQGSEA. This CDR3 spans 15 amino acids.

V is TRBV29-1 and J is TRBJ2-3; tentatively, D is TRBD2 (6 bases). CDR1 and CDR2 from the germline V gene are SQVTM and ANQGSEA. V lost 2 bases and J 2 bases, leaving 17 bases between the germline ends. CDR3 length: 16 residues. The CDR3 protein is CSVEWAAWGVTDTQYF. The CDR3 DNA is TGCAGCGTTGAATGGGCAGCCTGGGGGGTCACAGATACGCAGTATTTT.

As DNA, the CDR3 is TGTGCCAGCAGCTTATATCGTCGGGCGCCCGAGACCCAGTACTTC. It yields the protein CASSLYRRAPETQYF. The chain joins TRBV7-2 to TRBJ2-5; D unclear. This CDR3 region has 15 residues. In germline, CDR1 is SGHTA, CDR2 FQGNSA. V gave up 2 bases and J gave up 5 bases, with 15 bases separating them.

The chain links TRBV4-2 to TRBJ2-3; D is unclear. The ends were cut back, 6 bases at V and 4 bases at J, with 8 bases in the middle. The CDR3 runs 12 residues. CDR1 is LGHNA and CDR2 is YNFKEQ in the germline V gene. CDR3 coding DNA: TGTGCCAGCAGTTATCTTTCAGATACGCAGTATTTT. It yields the protein CASSYLSDTQYF.

This rearrangement joins TRBV24-1 to TRBJ2-7, with 7 positions matching TRBD1. V shed 4 bases and J 5 bases; nucleotides not matched to a gene: 4. Germline V gene lookup returns CDR1 KGHDR and CDR2 SFDVKD. The length of the CDR3 is 13 residues. CDR3 region: CATSERTGNEQYF. CDR3 in DNA: TGTGCCACCAGTGAGAGGACAGGTAACGAGCAGTACTTC.

The chain employs TRBV30 and TRBJ2-3; D may be TRBD1 (6 bases). V lost 0 bases and J lost 6, with 13 bases in between. CDR1 GTSNPN and CDR2 SVGIG come from the germline V gene (reference sequence). This CDR3 has 14 residues. DNA for the CDR3: TGTGCCTGGAGTGTTACAGGGTGGACGGATACGCAGTATTTT. Amino acid sequence: CAWSVTGWTDTQYF.

The chain uses TRBV14 and TRBJ1-1; D gene unclear. The CDR3 has 15 residues. Trimming removed 4 bases at V and 2 bases at J, with 14 bases between. The V gene's germline CDR1 is SGHDN and CDR2 FVKESK. The CDR3: CASSPLPGENTEAFF. CDR3 DNA: TGTGCCAGCAGCCCCCTTCCCGGAGAAAACACTGAAGCTTTCTTT.

This chain joins TRBV5-6 and TRBJ2-1, with D tentatively TRBD1 (6 bases). Germline V gene sequence: CDR1 SGHDT, CDR2 YYEEEE. The ends were cut back, 1 base at V and 4 bases at J, with 21 bases in the middle. The CDR3 runs to 18 residues. CDR3 amino acids: CASSLLLFGMQGYNEQFF. As DNA, the CDR3 is TGTGCCAGCAGCTTGCTCTTATTCGGCATGCAGGGGTACAATGAGCAGTTCTTC.

This rearrangement joins TRBV14 to TRBJ2-1, with 13 positions matching TRBD2. Germline values: CDR1 SGHDN, CDR2 FVKESK. V lost 3 bases, J lost 9 bases, and 5 bases stayed unmatched. CDR3 length: 15 residues. CDR3 DNA sequence: TGTGCCAGCAGCCATACACGGACTAGCGGGAGTGAGCAGTTCTTC. As protein: CASSHTRTSGSEQFF.

V gene TRBV12-3 or TRBV12-4 combines with J gene TRBJ1-2, with D perhaps TRBD1 (5 bases). V lost 5 bases and J lost 4, with 11 bases in between. The CDR3 is 13 residues long. The CDR3 DNA reads TGTGCCAGCAGTCCGGGACCTTTCTATGGCTACACCTTC. This codes for CASSPGPFYGYTF.

This clonotype was detected once. The V and J genes are TRBV5-6 and TRBJ1-2, with D unresolved. This CDR3 region has 11 residues. Trimming shortened V by 3 bases and J by 6 bases, and 6 bases separated the two germline ends. Per germline, CDR1 SGHDT and CDR2 YYEEEE. The CDR3 region has the DNA TGTGCCAGCAGCTCATCTCATGGCTACACCTTC. Encoded protein: CASSSSHGYTF.